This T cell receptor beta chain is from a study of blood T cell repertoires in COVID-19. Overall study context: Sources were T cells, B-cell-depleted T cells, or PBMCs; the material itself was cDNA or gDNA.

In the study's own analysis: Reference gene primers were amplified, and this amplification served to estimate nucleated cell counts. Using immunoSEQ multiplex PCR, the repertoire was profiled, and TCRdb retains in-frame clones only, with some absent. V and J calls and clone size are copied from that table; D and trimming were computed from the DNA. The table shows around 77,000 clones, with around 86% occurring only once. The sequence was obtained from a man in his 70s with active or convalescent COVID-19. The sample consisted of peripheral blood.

The CDR3 sequence: CATSRDRNSNYGYTF. The CDR3 DNA reads TGTGCCACCAGCAGAGATCGTAACAGTAACTATGGCTACACCTTC. This rearrangement joins TRBV15 to TRBJ1-2, with D unresolved. Trimming stripped 0 bases from V and 1 base from J, with 9 bases between. This CDR3 region has 15 residues. Germline assignment: CDR1 LNHNV and CDR2 YYDKDF (reference sequence).